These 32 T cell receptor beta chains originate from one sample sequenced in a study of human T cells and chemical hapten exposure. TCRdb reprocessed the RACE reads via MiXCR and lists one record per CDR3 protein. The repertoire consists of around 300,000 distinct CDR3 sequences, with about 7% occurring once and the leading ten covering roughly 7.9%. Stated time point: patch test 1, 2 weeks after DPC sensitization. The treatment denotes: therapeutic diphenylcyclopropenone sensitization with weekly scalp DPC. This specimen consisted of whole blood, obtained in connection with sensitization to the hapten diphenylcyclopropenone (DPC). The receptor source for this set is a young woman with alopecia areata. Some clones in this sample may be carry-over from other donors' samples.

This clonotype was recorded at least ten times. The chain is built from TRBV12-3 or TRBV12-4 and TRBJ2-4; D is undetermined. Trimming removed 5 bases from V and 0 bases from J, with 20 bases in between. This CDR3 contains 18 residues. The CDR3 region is CASSPYIAAPLAKNIQYF. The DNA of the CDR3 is TGTGCCAGCAGTCCCTATATTGCGGCACCCCTAGCCAAAAACATTCAGTACTTC.

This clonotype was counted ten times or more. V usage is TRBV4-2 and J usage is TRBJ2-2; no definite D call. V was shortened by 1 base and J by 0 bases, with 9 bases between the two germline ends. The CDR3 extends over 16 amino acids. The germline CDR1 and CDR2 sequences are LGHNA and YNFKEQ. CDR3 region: CASSQADGSNTGELFF. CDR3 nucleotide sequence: TGTGCCAGCAGCCAAGCAGACGGTTCGAACACCGGGGAGCTGTTTTTT.

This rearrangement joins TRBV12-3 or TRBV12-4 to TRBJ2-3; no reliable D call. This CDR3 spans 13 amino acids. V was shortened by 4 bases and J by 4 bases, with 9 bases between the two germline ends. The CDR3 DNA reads TGTGCCAGCAGTTCCATAAGGGCAGATACGCAGTATTTT. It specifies CASSSIRADTQYF.

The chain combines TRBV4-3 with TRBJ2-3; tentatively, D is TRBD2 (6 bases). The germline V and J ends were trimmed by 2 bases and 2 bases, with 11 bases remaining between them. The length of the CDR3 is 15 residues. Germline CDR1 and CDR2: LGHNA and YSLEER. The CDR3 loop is CASSQRSGSTDTQYF. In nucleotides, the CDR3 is TGCGCCAGCAGCCAACGTAGCGGATCCACAGATACGCAGTATTTT.

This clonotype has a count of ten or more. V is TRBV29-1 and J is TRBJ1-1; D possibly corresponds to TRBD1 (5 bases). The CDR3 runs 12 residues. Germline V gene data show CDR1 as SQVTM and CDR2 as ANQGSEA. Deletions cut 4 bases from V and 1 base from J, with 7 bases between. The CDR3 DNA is TGCAGCGTTGTAGACAGGAACACTGAAGCTTTCTTT. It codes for CSVVDRNTEAFF.

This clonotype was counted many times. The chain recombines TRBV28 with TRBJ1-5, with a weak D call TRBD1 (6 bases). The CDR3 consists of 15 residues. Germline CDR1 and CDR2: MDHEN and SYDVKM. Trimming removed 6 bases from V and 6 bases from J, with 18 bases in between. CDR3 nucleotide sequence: TGTGCCAGCAGCTTGGACGGGGGGGCTCGTCAGCCCCAGCATTTT. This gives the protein CASSLDGGARQPQHF.

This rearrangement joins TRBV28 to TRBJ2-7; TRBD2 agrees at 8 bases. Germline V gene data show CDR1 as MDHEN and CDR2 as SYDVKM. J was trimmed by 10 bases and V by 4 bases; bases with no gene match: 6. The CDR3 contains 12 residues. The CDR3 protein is CASSSGGGTQYF. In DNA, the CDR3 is TGTGCCAGCAGTTCGGGGGGGGGCACCCAGTACTTC. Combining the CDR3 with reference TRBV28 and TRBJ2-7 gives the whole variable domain DVKVTQSSRYLVKRTGEKVFLECVQDMDHENMFWYRQDPGLGLRLIYFSYDVKMKEKGDIPEGYSVSREKKERFSLILESASTNQTSMYLCASSSGGGTQYFGPGTRLTVT.

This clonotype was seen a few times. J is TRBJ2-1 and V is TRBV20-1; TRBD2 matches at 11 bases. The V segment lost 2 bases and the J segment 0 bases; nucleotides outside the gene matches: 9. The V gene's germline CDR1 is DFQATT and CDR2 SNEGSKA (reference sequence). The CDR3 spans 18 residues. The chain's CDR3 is CSARPGLAEPFSYNEQFF. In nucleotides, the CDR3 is TGCAGTGCTAGACCGGGACTAGCGGAGCCCTTCTCCTACAATGAGCAGTTCTTC.

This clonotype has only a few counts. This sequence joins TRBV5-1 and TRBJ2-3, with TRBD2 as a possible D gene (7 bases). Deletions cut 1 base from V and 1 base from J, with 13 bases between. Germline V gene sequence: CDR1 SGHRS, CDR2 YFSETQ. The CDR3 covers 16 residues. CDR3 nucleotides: TGCGCCAGCAGCTTGTCCGGGGGGCTTGGCACAGATACGCAGTATTTT. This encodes CASSLSGGLGTDTQYF.

The chain's CDR3 is CASSRQGDGSPLHF. In nucleotides, the CDR3 is TGTGCCAGCAGCCGACAGGGGGATGGGTCACCCCTCCACTTT. The chain uses TRBV14 and TRBJ1-6; TRBD1 aligns across 9 bases. V lost 4 bases and J lost 10; bases outside the gene matches: 5. The germline V gene encodes CDR1 SGHDN and CDR2 FVKESK. The CDR3 is made up of 14 amino acids.

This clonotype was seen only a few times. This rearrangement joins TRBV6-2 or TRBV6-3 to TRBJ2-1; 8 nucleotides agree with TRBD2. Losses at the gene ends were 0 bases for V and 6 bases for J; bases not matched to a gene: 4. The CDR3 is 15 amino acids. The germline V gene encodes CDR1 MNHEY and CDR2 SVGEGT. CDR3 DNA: TGTGCCAGCAGTTACTCTAGCGGGGAATCCAATGAGCAGTTCTTC. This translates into CASSYSSGESNEQFF.

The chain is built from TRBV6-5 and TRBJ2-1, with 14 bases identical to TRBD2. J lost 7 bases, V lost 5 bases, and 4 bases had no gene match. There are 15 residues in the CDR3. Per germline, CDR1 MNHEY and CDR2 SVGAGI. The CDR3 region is CASSRTSGGRNEQFF. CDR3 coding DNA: TGTGCCAGCAGTCGGACTAGCGGGGGGAGGAATGAGCAGTTCTTC.

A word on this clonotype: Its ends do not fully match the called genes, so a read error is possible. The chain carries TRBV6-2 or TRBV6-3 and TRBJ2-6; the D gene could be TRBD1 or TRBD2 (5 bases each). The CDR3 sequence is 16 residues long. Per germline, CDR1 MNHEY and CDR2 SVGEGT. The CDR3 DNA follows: TGTGCCAGCAGAACCCACCCGGACTCTGGGGCCGACGTCCTGACTTTC. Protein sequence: CASRTHPDSGADVLTF.

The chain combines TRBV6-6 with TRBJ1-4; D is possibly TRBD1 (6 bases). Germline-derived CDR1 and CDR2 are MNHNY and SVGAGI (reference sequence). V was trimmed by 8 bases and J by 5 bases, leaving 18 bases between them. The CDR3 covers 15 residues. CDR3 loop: CASQAAIQGNEKLFF. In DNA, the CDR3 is TGTGCCAGCCAGGCAGCCATCCAGGGGAATGAAAAACTGTTTTTT.

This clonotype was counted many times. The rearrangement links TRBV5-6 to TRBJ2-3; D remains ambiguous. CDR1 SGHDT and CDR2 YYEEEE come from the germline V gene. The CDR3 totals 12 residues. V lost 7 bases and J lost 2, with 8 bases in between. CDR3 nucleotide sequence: TGTGCCAGCGCGAGAGACACAGATACGCAGTATTTT. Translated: CASARDTDTQYF.

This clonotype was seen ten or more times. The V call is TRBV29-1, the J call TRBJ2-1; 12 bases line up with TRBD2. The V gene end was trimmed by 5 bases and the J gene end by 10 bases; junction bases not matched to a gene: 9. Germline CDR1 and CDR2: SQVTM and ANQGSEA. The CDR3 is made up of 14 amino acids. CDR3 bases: TGCAGCGTTTCGACTAGCGGGGGCCCAGGGGAGCAGTTCTTC. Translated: CSVSTSGGPGEQFF.

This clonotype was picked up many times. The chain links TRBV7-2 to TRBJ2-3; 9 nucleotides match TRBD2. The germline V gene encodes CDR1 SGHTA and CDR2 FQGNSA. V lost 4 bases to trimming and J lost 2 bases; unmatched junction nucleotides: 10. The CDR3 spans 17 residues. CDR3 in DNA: TGTGCCAGCAGCTCCCCCGCGGGGGGGCAGGACACAGATACGCAGTATTTT. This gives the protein CASSSPAGGQDTDTQYF.

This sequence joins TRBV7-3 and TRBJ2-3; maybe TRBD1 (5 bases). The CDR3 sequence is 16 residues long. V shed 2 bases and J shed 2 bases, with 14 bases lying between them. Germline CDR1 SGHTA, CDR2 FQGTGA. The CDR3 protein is CASSLGAAYPTDTQYF. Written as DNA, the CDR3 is TGTGCCAGCAGCTTAGGGGCCGCCTACCCCACAGATACGCAGTATTTT.

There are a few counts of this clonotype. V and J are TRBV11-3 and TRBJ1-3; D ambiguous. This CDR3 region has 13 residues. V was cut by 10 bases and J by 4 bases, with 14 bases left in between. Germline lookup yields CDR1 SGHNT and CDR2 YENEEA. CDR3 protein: CATTPIVGNTIYF. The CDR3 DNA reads TGTGCCACAACGCCTATCGTCGGAAACACCATATATTTT.

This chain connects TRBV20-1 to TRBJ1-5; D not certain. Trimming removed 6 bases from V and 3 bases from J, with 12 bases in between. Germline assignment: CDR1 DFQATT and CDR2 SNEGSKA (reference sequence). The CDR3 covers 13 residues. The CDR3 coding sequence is TGCAGTGCCCTGACTTATTTCAATCAGCCCCAGCATTTT. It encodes CSALTYFNQPQHF.

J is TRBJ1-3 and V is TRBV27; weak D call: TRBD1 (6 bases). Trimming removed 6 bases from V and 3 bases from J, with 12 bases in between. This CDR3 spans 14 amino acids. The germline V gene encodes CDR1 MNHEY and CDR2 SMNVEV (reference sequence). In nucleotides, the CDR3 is TGTGCCAGCAGGAGAGGGGGAGTTGGAAACACCATATATTTT. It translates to CASRRGGVGNTIYF.

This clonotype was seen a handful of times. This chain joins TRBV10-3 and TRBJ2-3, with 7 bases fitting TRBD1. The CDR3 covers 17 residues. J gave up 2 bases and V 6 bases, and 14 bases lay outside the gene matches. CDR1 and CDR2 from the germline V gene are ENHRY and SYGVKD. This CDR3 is CAISLYFRDSSTDTQYF. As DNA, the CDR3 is TGTGCCATCAGCCTATACTTCCGGGACAGCTCCACAGATACGCAGTATTTT.

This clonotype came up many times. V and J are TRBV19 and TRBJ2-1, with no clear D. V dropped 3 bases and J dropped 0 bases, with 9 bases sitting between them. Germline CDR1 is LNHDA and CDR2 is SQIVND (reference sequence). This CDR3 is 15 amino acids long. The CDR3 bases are TGTGCCAGTAGTATCGGCATAAGCTCCTACAATGAGCAGTTCTTC. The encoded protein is CASSIGISSYNEQFF.

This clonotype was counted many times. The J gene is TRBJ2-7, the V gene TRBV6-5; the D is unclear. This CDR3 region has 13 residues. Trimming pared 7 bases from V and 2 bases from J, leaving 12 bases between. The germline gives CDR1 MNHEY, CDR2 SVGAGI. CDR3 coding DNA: TGTGCCAGCATTAGGCCCGCTACCTACGAGCAGTACTTC. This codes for CASIRPATYEQYF.

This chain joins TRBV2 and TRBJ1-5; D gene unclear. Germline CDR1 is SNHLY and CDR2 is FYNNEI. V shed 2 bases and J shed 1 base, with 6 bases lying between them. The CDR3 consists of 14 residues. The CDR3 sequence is CASSESRSNQPQHF. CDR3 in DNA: TGTGCCAGCAGTGAAAGCAGGAGCAATCAGCCCCAGCATTTT.

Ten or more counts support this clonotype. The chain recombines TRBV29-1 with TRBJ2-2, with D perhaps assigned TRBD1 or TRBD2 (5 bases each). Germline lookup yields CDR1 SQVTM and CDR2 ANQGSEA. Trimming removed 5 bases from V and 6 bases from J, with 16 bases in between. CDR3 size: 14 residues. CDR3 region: CSVCRECKSGELFF. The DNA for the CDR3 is TGCAGCGTTTGCAGGGAGTGTAAGTCCGGGGAGCTGTTTTTT.

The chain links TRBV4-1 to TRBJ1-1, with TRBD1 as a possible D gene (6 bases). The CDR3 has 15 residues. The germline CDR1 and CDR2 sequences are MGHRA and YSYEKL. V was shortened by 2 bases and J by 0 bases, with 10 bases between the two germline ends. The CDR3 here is CASSQKQGLNTEAFF. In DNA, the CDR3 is TGCGCCAGCAGCCAAAAACAGGGCTTGAACACTGAAGCTTTCTTT.

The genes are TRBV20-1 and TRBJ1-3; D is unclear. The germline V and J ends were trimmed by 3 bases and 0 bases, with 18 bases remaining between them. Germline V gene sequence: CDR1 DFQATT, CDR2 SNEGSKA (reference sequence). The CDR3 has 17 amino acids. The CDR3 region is CSARNQRTEPSGNTIYF. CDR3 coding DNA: TGCAGTGCTAGGAACCAAAGGACGGAACCCTCTGGAAACACCATATATTTT.

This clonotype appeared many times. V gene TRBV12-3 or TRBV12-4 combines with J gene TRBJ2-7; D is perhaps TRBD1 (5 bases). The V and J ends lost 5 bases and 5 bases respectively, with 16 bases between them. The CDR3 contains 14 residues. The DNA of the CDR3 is TGTGCCAGCAGTCCGTGGGTTCCAGGGAACGAGCAGTACTTC. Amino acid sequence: CASSPWVPGNEQYF.

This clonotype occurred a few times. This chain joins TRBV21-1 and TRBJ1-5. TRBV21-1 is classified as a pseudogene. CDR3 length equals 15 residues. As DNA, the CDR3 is TGTGCCAGCAACCGGTTAGGGAGGGGCAATCAGCCCCAGCATTTT. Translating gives CASNRLGRGNQPQHF.

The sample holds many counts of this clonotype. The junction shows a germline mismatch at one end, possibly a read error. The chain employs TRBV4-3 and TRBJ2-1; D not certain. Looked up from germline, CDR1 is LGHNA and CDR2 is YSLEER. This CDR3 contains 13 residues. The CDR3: CASSQDSYNEQFF. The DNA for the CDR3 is TGTGCCAGCAGCCAAGATAGTTACAATGAGCAGTTCTTC.

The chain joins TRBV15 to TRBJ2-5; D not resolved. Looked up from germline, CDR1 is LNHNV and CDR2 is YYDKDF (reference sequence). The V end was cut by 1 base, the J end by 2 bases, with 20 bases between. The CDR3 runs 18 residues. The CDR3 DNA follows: TGTGCCACCAGCAGAGGGTCGTTTTTGGGCGGTCTTCAAGAGACCCAGTACTTC. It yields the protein CATSRGSFLGGLQETQYF.